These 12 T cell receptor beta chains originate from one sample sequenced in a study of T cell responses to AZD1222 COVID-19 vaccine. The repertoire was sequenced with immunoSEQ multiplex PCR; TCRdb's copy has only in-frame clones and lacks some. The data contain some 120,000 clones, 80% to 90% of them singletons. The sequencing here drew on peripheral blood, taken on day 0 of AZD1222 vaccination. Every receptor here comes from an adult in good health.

The DNA for the CDR3 is TGTGCCAGCAGCGTAGGGCTGGGGGCGAACTATGGCTACACCTTC. Translating gives CASSVGLGANYGYTF. The genes are TRBV9 and TRBJ1-2; TRBD1 might be the D (6 bases). Germline V lookup: CDR1 SGDLS, CDR2 YYNGEE. The V end lost 0 bases, the J end lost 2 bases, and 11 bases lay between the germline ends. The CDR3 consists of 15 residues.

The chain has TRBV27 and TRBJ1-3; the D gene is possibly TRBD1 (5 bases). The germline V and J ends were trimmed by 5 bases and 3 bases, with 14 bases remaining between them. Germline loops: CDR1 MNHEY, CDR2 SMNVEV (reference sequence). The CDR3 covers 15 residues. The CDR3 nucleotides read TGTGCCAGCAGTCAAGGACGGGGCTTTGGAAACACCATATATTTT. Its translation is CASSQGRGFGNTIYF.

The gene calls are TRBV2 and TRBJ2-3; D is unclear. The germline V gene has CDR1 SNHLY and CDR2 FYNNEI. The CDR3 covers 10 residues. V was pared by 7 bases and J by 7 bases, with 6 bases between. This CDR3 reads CASTNNTQYF. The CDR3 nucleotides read TGTGCCAGCACCAATAATACGCAGTATTTT.

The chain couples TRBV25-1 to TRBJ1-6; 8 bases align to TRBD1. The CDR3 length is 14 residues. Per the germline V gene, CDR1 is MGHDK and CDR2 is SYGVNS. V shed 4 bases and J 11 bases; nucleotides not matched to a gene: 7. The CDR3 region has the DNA TGTGCCAGCAGTGCAGACAGGGGAGTTACACCCCTCCACTTT. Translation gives CASSADRGVTPLHF.

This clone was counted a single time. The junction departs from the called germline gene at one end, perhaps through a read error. CDR3 in amino acids: CASSLGEGGHNEQFF. CDR3 DNA sequence: TGTGCTAGCAGCTTGGGGGAGGGGGGCCACAATGAGCAGTTCTTC. The chain is built from TRBV7-7 and TRBJ2-1; maybe TRBD2 (7 bases). The CDR3 loop spans 15 amino acids. The germline gives CDR1 SSHAT, CDR2 FNYEAQ (reference sequence).

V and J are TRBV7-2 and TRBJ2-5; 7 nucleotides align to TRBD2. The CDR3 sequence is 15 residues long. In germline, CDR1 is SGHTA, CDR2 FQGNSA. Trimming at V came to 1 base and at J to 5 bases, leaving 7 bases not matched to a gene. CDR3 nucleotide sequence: TGTGCCAGCAGCTTAGGCACACGGGGAGGGGAGACCCAGTACTTC. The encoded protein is CASSLGTRGGETQYF.

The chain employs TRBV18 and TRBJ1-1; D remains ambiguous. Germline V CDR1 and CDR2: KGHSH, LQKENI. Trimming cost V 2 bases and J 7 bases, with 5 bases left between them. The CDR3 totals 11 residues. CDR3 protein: CASSPGGEAFF. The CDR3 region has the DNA TGTGCCAGCTCACCAGGAGGTGAAGCTTTCTTT.

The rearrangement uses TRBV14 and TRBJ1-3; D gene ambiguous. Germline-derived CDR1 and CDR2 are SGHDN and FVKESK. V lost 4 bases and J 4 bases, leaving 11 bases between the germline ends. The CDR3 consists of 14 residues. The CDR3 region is CASSLLQWGNTIYF. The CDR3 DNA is TGTGCCAGCAGCCTTCTTCAGTGGGGAAACACCATATATTTT.

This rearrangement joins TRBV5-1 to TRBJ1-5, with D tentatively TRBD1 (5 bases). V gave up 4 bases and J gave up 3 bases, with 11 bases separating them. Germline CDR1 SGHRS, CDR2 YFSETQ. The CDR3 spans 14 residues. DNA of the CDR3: TGCGCCAGCAGCCGAACAGGTCCCAATCAGCCCCAGCATTTT. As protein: CASSRTGPNQPQHF.

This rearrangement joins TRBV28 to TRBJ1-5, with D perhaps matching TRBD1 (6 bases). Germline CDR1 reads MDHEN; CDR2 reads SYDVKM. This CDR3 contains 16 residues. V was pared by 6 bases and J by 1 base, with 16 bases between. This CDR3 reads CASSWAGARSNQPQHF. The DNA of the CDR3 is TGTGCCAGCAGCTGGGCAGGGGCGCGGAGCAATCAGCCCCAGCATTTT.

The CDR3 region has the DNA TGCGCCAGCAGCCCAATTCTAGCATATGAGCAGTTCTTC. Translating it yields CASSPILAYEQFF. The chain joins TRBV4-1 to TRBJ2-1, with D perhaps TRBD2 (5 bases). Germline V gene data show CDR1 as MGHRA and CDR2 as YSYEKL. The CDR3 totals 13 residues. V was trimmed by 4 bases and J by 8 bases, leaving 12 bases between them.

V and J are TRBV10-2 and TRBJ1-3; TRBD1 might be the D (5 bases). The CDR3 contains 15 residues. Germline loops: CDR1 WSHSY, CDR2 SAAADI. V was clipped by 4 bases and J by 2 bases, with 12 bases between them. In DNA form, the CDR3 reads TGCGCCAGCAGTGTCTCAGGGTCGGCTGGAAACACCATATATTTT. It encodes CASSVSGSAGNTIYF.